This TCR beta chain appears in the sequencing data of a study of blood T cell repertoires in COVID-19. At the level of the study: COVID-19 samples from acute and convalescent phases originated in the United States, Italy and Spain. Sources were T cells, B-cell-depleted T cells, or PBMCs; the material itself was cDNA or gDNA.

As processed by the authors: The assay estimated nucleated cells by amplifying reference gene primers. Using immunoSEQ multiplex PCR, the repertoire was profiled, and TCRdb retains in-frame clones only, with some absent. V and J calls and clone size are those listed in that table; D and trimming were worked out from the DNA. This sample has 95,000 to 150,000 clones, with 65% to 90% found just once. Germline V gene sequence: CDR1 PRHDT, CDR2 FYEKMQ (reference sequence). CDR3 length: 17 amino acids. Trimming cost V 2 bases and J 4 bases, with 15 bases left between them. The sequenced sample was peripheral blood. The chain joins TRBV13 to TRBJ1-6; D ambiguous. This clonotype was sampled from a human donor in a cohort sampled during active COVID-19. The CDR3 nucleotides read TGTGCCAGCAGCTTATTTGCGGATTTCACTTATAATTCACCCCTCCACTTT. As protein: CASSLFADFTYNSPLHF.